Presented here are 25 T cell receptor beta chains from one specimen sequenced in a study of cytomegalovirus exposure and HLA in healthy donors. The PCR contained 60 Vbeta and 13 Jbeta primers. Some clones are missing from TCRdb's copy, which holds only in-frame ones; the method was immunoSEQ multiplex PCR. The repertoire includes roughly 49,000 clones, 81% of them detected once, and under 2.5% sits in the top ten. The sample was PBMCs. The receptor set was obtained from a boy aged 5-17 years in good health and CMV-seropositive.

The J gene is TRBJ2-1, the V gene TRBV27, with TRBD2 matching over 11 bases. Trimming cost V 7 bases and J 7 bases; bases outside gene matches: 3. Germline CDR1 is MNHEY and CDR2 is SMNVEV (reference sequence). The CDR3 is made up of 13 amino acids. CDR3 region: CASTSGGRNEQFF. The CDR3 region has the DNA TGTGCCAGCACTAGCGGGGGGAGAAATGAGCAGTTCTTC.

This sequence joins TRBV2 and TRBJ1-2, with D tentatively TRBD1 (5 bases). The germline gives CDR1 SNHLY, CDR2 FYNNEI. Trimming stripped 6 bases from V and 0 bases from J, with 14 bases between. The CDR3 has 15 amino acids. The CDR3 sequence: CASSLGGAPNYGYTF. For the CDR3, the DNA is TGTGCCAGCAGCCTGGGAGGGGCCCCTAACTATGGCTACACCTTC.

In this sample, this clone turned up once. The J gene is TRBJ2-5, the V gene TRBV2, with TRBD1 as a possible D gene (6 bases). Germline-derived CDR1 and CDR2 are SNHLY and FYNNEI. The V end lost 4 bases, the J end lost 4 bases, and 16 bases lay between the germline ends. The CDR3 extends over 15 amino acids. The CDR3 here is CASSGLQGVGETQYF. The CDR3, as DNA: TGTGCCAGCAGTGGCCTACAGGGTGTAGGAGAGACCCAGTACTTC. The entire variable domain, with the rest obtained from reference TRBV2 and TRBJ2-5, is as follows: EPEVTQTPSHQVTQMGQEVILRCVPISNHLYFYWYRQILGQKVEFLVSFYNNEISEKSEIFDDQFSVERPDGSNFTLKIRSTKLEDSAMYFCASSGLQGVGETQYFGPGTRLLVL.

The chain couples TRBV2 to TRBJ2-3; 7 bases are a match to TRBD2. Germline trimming cut 9 bases from V and 2 bases from J; bases unmatched to any gene: 8. This CDR3 contains 14 residues. Per the germline V gene, CDR1 is SNHLY and CDR2 is FYNNEI. Written as DNA, the CDR3 is TGTGCCAGTTATGGCGGGGGAGTCACAGATACGCAGTATTTT. Protein product: CASYGGGVTDTQYF.

The chain employs TRBV5-1 and TRBJ1-2; 7 bases agree with TRBD1. There are 13 residues in the CDR3. J was trimmed by 7 bases and V by 5 bases; bases with no gene match: 8. Germline CDR1 is SGHRS and CDR2 is YFSETQ. The CDR3 nucleotides are TGCGCCAGCAGAAGTCAGGGGGAACCTGGCTACACCTTC. Translated, it gives CASRSQGEPGYTF.

The chain couples TRBV27 to TRBJ1-1; D possibly corresponds to TRBD1 (6 bases). Germline CDR1 and CDR2: MNHEY and SMNVEV (reference sequence). This CDR3 is 11 amino acids long. V was trimmed by 6 bases and J by 11 bases, leaving 13 bases between them. CDR3 nucleotide sequence: TGTGCCAGCAGCCGGGGGGCGGGGGCTTTCTTT. Protein product: CASSRGAGAFF.

The chain uses TRBV6-5 and TRBJ1-6; a weak D match, TRBD1 (6 bases). V gave up 6 bases and J gave up 10 bases, with 16 bases separating them. The germline gives CDR1 MNHEY, CDR2 SVGAGI. The CDR3 has 14 residues. As DNA, the CDR3 is TGTGCCAGCAGGAGGGGGAGGGAGGCGTCACCCCTCCACTTT. It encodes CASRRGREASPLHF.

The chain uses TRBV13 and TRBJ2-5, with D perhaps matching TRBD2 (5 bases). Germline lookup yields CDR1 PRHDT and CDR2 FYEKMQ (reference sequence). The CDR3 consists of 15 residues. Trimming shortened V by 3 bases and J by 5 bases, and 16 bases separated the two germline ends. CDR3 amino acids: CASSFRTGVQETQYF. The CDR3 DNA is TGTGCCAGCAGCTTCCGAACCGGGGTGCAGGAGACCCAGTACTTC.

This chain connects TRBV14 to TRBJ2-3; possible D gene TRBD2, 6 bases. The V gene's germline CDR1 is SGHDN and CDR2 FVKESK. CDR3 length: 15 amino acids. V was clipped by 0 bases and J by 5 bases, with 12 bases between them. This CDR3 is CASSQEGWGGDTQYF. The DNA for the CDR3 is TGTGCCAGCAGCCAAGAAGGGTGGGGAGGAGATACGCAGTATTTT.

The chain employs TRBV28 and TRBJ1-1; 8 positions match TRBD1. The V gene end was trimmed by 7 bases and the J gene end by 4 bases; junction bases not matched to a gene: 2. Germline lookup yields CDR1 MDHEN and CDR2 SYDVKM. CDR3 length: 12 residues. The CDR3 here is CASTDRVTEAFF. The CDR3, as DNA: TGTGCCAGCACGGACAGGGTCACTGAAGCTTTCTTT.

This clone was recorded once. Written as DNA, the CDR3 is TGTGCCAGTCGGCAGGGGCCTCTCATGAACACTGAAGCTTTCTTT. Amino acid sequence: CASRQGPLMNTEAFF. The rearrangement uses TRBV19 and TRBJ1-1; weak D call: TRBD1 (6 bases). Trimming shortened V by 8 bases and J by 0 bases, and 16 bases separated the two germline ends. The CDR3 has 15 residues. Germline CDR1 reads LNHDA; CDR2 reads SQIVND (reference sequence).

The CDR3 loop reads CASSPRYEQYF. In nucleotides, the CDR3 is TGTGCCAGCAGTCCTCGTTACGAGCAGTACTTC. The chain has TRBV6-1 and TRBJ2-7; D unclear. Germline V gene sequence: CDR1 MNHNS, CDR2 SASEGT. V shed 5 bases and J shed 4 bases, with 6 bases lying between them. The CDR3 totals 11 residues.

The rearrangement links TRBV7-9 to TRBJ1-1; D uncertain. The CDR3 spans 14 residues. V dropped 1 base and J dropped 4 bases, with 10 bases sitting between them. Germline V gene data show CDR1 as SEHNR and CDR2 as FQNEAQ (reference sequence). CDR3 sequence (DNA): TGTGCCAGCAGCTTAGTGACACTCGTCACTGAAGCTTTCTTT. Protein: CASSLVTLVTEAFF.

The chain couples TRBV19 to TRBJ1-6; no clear D. Trimming pared 0 bases from V and 0 bases from J, leaving 3 bases between. CDR1 LNHDA and CDR2 SQIVND come from the germline V gene (reference sequence). This CDR3 is 15 amino acids long. CDR3 in DNA: TGTGCCAGTAGTATAGACGGCTCCTATAATTCACCCCTCCACTTT. Translating gives CASSIDGSYNSPLHF. Based on the CDR3 plus reference TRBV19 and TRBJ1-6, the full variable domain is DGGITQSPKYLFRKEGQNVTLSCEQNLNHDAMYWYRQDPGQGLRLIYYSQIVNDFQKGDIAEGYSVSREKKESFPLTVTSAQKNPTAFYLCASSIDGSYNSPLHFGNGTRLTVT.

The J gene is TRBJ1-1, the V gene TRBV7-8; TRBD1 might be the D (5 bases). The CDR3 covers 15 residues. V dropped 6 bases and J dropped 2 bases, with 16 bases sitting between them. Germline lookup yields CDR1 SGHVS and CDR2 FQNEAQ. The CDR3 DNA reads as TGTGCCAGCAGTTCAACCAGGGCCCCTAACACTGAAGCTTTCTTT. Protein product: CASSSTRAPNTEAFF.

J is TRBJ2-5 and V is TRBV2, with 7 bases that match TRBD1. The DNA end is a closer match to TRBJ2-7, so the J assignment may be wrong. This CDR3 has 14 residues. CDR1 SNHLY and CDR2 FYNNEI come from the germline V gene. The CDR3 DNA follows: TGTGCCAGCAGGAACAGGGGAACCTCCTACGAGCAGTACTTC. Translation gives CASRNRGTSYEQYF.

This chain connects TRBV2 to TRBJ1-2; D call uncertain. V lost 0 bases and J 8 bases, leaving 13 bases between the germline ends. This CDR3 has 14 residues. Per the germline V gene, CDR1 is SNHLY and CDR2 is FYNNEI. Here the CDR3 reads CASSEAGLRSGYTF. CDR3 coding DNA: TGTGCCAGCAGTGAAGCGGGCCTTCGATCGGGCTACACCTTC.

This clone was counted only a few times. The J gene is TRBJ1-4, the V gene TRBV4-1; TRBD1 matches 7 bases. Per germline, CDR1 MGHRA and CDR2 YSYEKL. V dropped 1 base and J dropped 8; count of bases not matched to a gene: 22. This CDR3 region has 20 residues. CDR3 sequence: CASSQVSLFRTGTEREKLFF. The CDR3 DNA reads as TGCGCCAGCAGCCAAGTTTCCTTATTCCGAACCGGGACAGAGAGGGAAAAACTGTTTTTT.

The genes are TRBV25-1 and TRBJ1-6; the match to TRBD1 covers 7 bases. V was clipped by 6 bases and J by 7 bases; unmatched bases: 6. In germline, CDR1 is MGHDK, CDR2 SYGVNS. The CDR3 has 14 residues. The CDR3 is CASSVTGLNSPLHF. DNA for the CDR3: TGTGCCAGCAGCGTGACAGGGTTGAATTCACCCCTCCACTTT.

V and J are TRBV5-1 and TRBJ2-1; 12 bases line up with TRBD2. CDR1 is SGHRS and CDR2 is YFSETQ in the germline V gene. After removal of 0 bases from V and 14 bases from J, the junction contained 3 bases not matched to a gene. The CDR3 is made up of 13 amino acids. This chain's CDR3 is CASSLATSGGKFF. CDR3 sequence (DNA): TGCGCCAGCAGCTTGGCAACTAGCGGGGGGAAGTTCTTC.

The chain combines TRBV19 with TRBJ1-4; D ambiguous. Germline CDR1 LNHDA, CDR2 SQIVND (reference sequence). V dropped 1 base and J dropped 6 bases, with 12 bases sitting between them. The CDR3 is 15 amino acids. DNA of the CDR3: TGTGCCAGTAGTATAGGCCCTTCGAGGGATGAAAAACTGTTTTTT. Its translation: CASSIGPSRDEKLFF.

V usage is TRBV7-6 and J usage is TRBJ1-2, with 10 bases identical to TRBD1. Germline V gene lookup returns CDR1 SGHVS and CDR2 FNYEAQ. J was trimmed by 6 bases and V by 5 bases; bases with no gene match: 9. This CDR3 has 15 amino acids. The CDR3 DNA is TGTGCCAGCAGCCCCGGGACAGGGGATTCCCATGGCTACACCTTC. It specifies CASSPGTGDSHGYTF.

J is TRBJ2-7 and V is TRBV7-2; D possibly corresponds to TRBD1 (5 bases). Trimming removed 5 bases at V and 2 bases at J, with 22 bases between. The CDR3 sequence is 17 residues long. Germline-derived CDR1 and CDR2 are SGHTA and FQGNSA. CDR3 sequence reads: CASSPPDRPIVAYEQYF. The CDR3 coding sequence is TGTGCCAGCAGCCCCCCTGACAGACCCATAGTTGCCTACGAGCAGTACTTC.

This clone was observed a single time. The chain couples TRBV7-9 to TRBJ1-1, with 10 bases identical to TRBD1. V lost 5 bases, J lost 3 bases, and 9 bases stayed unmatched. CDR1 and CDR2 from the germline V gene are SEHNR and FQNEAQ (reference sequence). The CDR3 loop spans 16 amino acids. Here the CDR3 reads CASSASRDRGDTEAFF. CDR3 DNA: TGTGCCAGCAGCGCCTCCCGGGACAGGGGAGACACTGAAGCTTTCTTT.

The rearrangement links TRBV14 to TRBJ2-2; 7 nucleotides agree with TRBD2. Germline CDR1 and CDR2: SGHDN and FVKESK. The J segment lost 5 bases and the V segment lost 0 bases, leaving 6 bases of the junction unmatched. The CDR3 runs 16 residues. CDR3 amino acids: CASSQELRGVTGELFF. The CDR3 DNA follows: TGTGCCAGCAGCCAAGAACTCCGGGGGGTGACCGGGGAGCTGTTTTTT.